The 21 T cell receptor beta chains presented below share a single source sample, sequenced in a study of post-analysis software for immune sequencing data. TCR beta cDNA libraries had unique molecular identifiers. In TCRdb, the PCR reads were re-called with MiXCR into one record per CDR3 protein. The data contain about 560,000 distinct CDR3 sequences, roughly two fifths of them singletons. Their antigens are not known. Study-wide points: Five or six TRBV segments, TRBV5-6, TRBV5-1 and TRBV20-1 among them, were found more frequent in patients than controls.

Sequenced material: blood. These receptors were obtained from a girl between 10 and 17 years old with multiple sclerosis.

This clonotype was detected many times. The rearrangement links TRBV29-1 to TRBJ2-5; tentative D call: TRBD2 (6 bases). The CDR3 runs to 16 residues. Germline CDR1 SQVTM, CDR2 ANQGSEA. V gave up 0 bases and J gave up 4 bases, with 18 bases separating them. The DNA for the CDR3 is TGCAGCGTTGAAGATTCGCCGGGATGGGGGGTAGAGACCCAGTACTTC. Protein product: CSVEDSPGWGVETQYF.

In its sample, this clonotype was seen once. The chain joins TRBV12-3 or TRBV12-4 to TRBJ2-3, with a possible D match to TRBD2 (5 bases). This CDR3 is 14 amino acids long. V lost 5 bases and J lost 5, with 14 bases in between. The DNA for the CDR3 is TGTGCCAGCAGTCTCGAGGTGGCGGGAGATACGCAGTATTTT. The encoded protein is CASSLEVAGDTQYF.

This clonotype was found many times. The rearrangement uses TRBV5-1 and TRBJ2-1; 10 bases line up with TRBD1. CDR1 and CDR2 (germline): SGHRS, YFSETQ. The CDR3 consists of 16 residues. V shed 5 bases, J shed 5 bases, and the junction held 10 bases outside the gene matches. The CDR3 protein is CASRIPGQGHHNEQFF. The CDR3 coding sequence is TGCGCCAGCAGAATACCGGGACAGGGGCATCACAATGAGCAGTTCTTC.

The V call is TRBV20-1, the J call TRBJ1-5; D gene unclear. The CDR3 runs 16 residues. V was pared by 0 bases and J by 4 bases, with 16 bases between. The germline gives CDR1 DFQATT, CDR2 SNEGSKA (reference sequence). The CDR3 here is CSARDFRDGSNQPQHF. The CDR3 bases are TGCAGTGCTAGAGATTTCCGAGACGGCAGTAATCAGCCCCAGCATTTT.

The CDR3 DNA sequence: TGCGCCAGCAGCCAAGACCCAGGACAGAGCTACACCTTC. Its protein is CASSQDPGQSYTF. The chain joins TRBV4-1 to TRBJ1-2, with a possible D match to TRBD1 (6 bases). Trimming took off 0 bases at V and 9 bases at J, with 11 bases between the two ends. Germline V gene sequence: CDR1 MGHRA, CDR2 YSYEKL. The CDR3 is 13 amino acids.

The V and J genes are TRBV4-1 and TRBJ2-5; D perhaps matches TRBD1 (6 bases). Germline values: CDR1 MGHRA, CDR2 YSYEKL. The CDR3 spans 15 residues. Trimming cost V 1 base and J 2 bases, with 11 bases left between them. In DNA form, the CDR3 reads TGCGCCAGCAGCCAAGGCGACAGGCTACAAGAGACCCAGTACTTC. Protein: CASSQGDRLQETQYF.

This CDR3 is CSVAASNTGELFF. The CDR3 DNA reads as TGCAGCGTTGCCGCTTCGAACACCGGGGAGCTGTTTTTT. J is TRBJ2-2 and V is TRBV29-1; no clear D gene. V lost 4 bases to trimming and J lost 0 bases, with 6 bases between them. The CDR3 loop spans 13 amino acids. CDR1 and CDR2 from the germline V gene are SQVTM and ANQGSEA.

This clonotype showed up just a few times. V is TRBV6-6 and J is TRBJ2-7; 10 bases align to TRBD2. V was clipped by 6 bases and J by 4 bases; unmatched bases: 9. Germline CDR1 is MNHNY and CDR2 is SVGAGI (reference sequence). This CDR3 comprises 15 residues. The CDR3 sequence: CASSPGLAGDYEQYF. For the CDR3, the DNA is TGTGCCAGCAGCCCCGGGCTAGCGGGAGATTACGAGCAGTACTTC.

The chain employs TRBV29-1 and TRBJ2-7; 9 nucleotides match TRBD1. The junction had 4 bases not matched to a gene; V was cut back by 1 base and J by 0 bases. The CDR3 contains 15 residues. The germline CDR1 and CDR2 sequences are SQVTM and ANQGSEA. The CDR3 DNA follows: TGCAGCGTTGAAGCGACAGGGGGGAGCTCCTACGAGCAGTACTTC. Translating it yields CSVEATGGSSYEQYF.

This clonotype was picked up one time. An end of the junction differs from the germline gene, which may be a read error. This chain uses TRBV7-2 with TRBJ2-6; 9 bases line up with TRBD1. The CDR3 totals 18 residues. Germline lookup yields CDR1 SGHTA and CDR2 FQGNSA. CDR3 DNA: TGTGCCAGCAGCTTAGGGGGGACAGGGTTCTCTGGGGCCAACGTCCGGACTTTC. Translation gives CASSLGGTGFSGANVRTF.

CDR3 protein: CSVVLEWGDTQYF. Written as DNA, the CDR3 is TGCAGCGTTGTCTTAGAGTGGGGGGATACGCAGTATTTT. The V and J genes are TRBV29-1 and TRBJ2-3; D is perhaps TRBD1 or TRBD2 (5 bases each). Germline assignment: CDR1 SQVTM and CDR2 ANQGSEA. The CDR3 consists of 13 residues. V shed 4 bases and J shed 6 bases, with 14 bases lying between them.

There are a few counts of this clonotype. The chain combines TRBV6-5 with TRBJ1-2; 8 bases are a match to TRBD1. Trimming removed 4 bases from V and 7 bases from J; junction bases left unmatched: 5. Germline V gene data show CDR1 as MNHEY and CDR2 as SVGAGI. The CDR3 loop spans 13 amino acids. The CDR3 loop is CASSSGQAAGYTF. CDR3 in DNA: TGTGCCAGCAGTTCGGGACAGGCGGCTGGCTACACCTTC.

The chain combines TRBV5-1 with TRBJ1-2, with 7 bases fitting TRBD1. Germline CDR1 is SGHRS and CDR2 is YFSETQ. This CDR3 is 14 amino acids long. The V gene end was trimmed by 3 bases and the J gene end by 6 bases; junction bases not matched to a gene: 8. The CDR3 protein is CASSSPTGNHGYTF. CDR3 nucleotide sequence: TGCGCCAGCAGCTCCCCGACAGGGAACCATGGCTACACCTTC.

A remark on this clonotype: One end of the junction varies from germline; a read error may be responsible. V is TRBV12-3 or TRBV12-4 and J is TRBJ2-7; 8 nucleotides match TRBD1. The CDR3 loop spans 14 amino acids. The CDR3 bases are TGTGCCGGCAGCCACTGGGACAGGTCCTACGAGCAGTACTTC. Its protein product is CAGSHWDRSYEQYF.

As regards this clonotype: The CDR3 carries no conserved terminal phenylalanine or tryptophan, so it likely arises from a read error. The CDR3 sequence is CASSVGSEQFV. The CDR3 region has the DNA TGTGCCAGCAGTGTCGGTTCGGAGCAGTTCGTC. The V and J genes are TRBV12-3 or TRBV12-4 and TRBJ2-1; no clear D. V shed 5 bases and J shed 10 bases, with 9 bases lying between them. The CDR3 loop spans 11 amino acids.

The rearrangement joins TRBV29-1 to TRBJ1-1, with a weak D call TRBD1 (6 bases). This CDR3 spans 14 amino acids. V was clipped by 4 bases and J by 5 bases, with 17 bases between them. Germline V gives CDR1 SQVTM, CDR2 ANQGSEA. CDR3 loop: CSVGNRASRTEAFF. In DNA, the CDR3 is TGCAGCGTTGGCAACAGGGCGTCGAGAACTGAAGCTTTCTTT.

This sequence joins TRBV3-1 and TRBJ1-2; D uncertain. CDR1 and CDR2 from the germline V gene are LGHDT and YNNKEL (reference sequence). The CDR3 length is 16 residues. V was clipped by 3 bases and J by 7 bases, with 21 bases between them. The CDR3 is CASSHGDARMEIGYTF. CDR3 in DNA: TGTGCCAGCAGCCACGGGGATGCCAGGATGGAGATTGGCTACACCTTC.

This sequence joins TRBV12-3 or TRBV12-4 and TRBJ2-5, with D perhaps TRBD2 (6 bases). Trimming removed 5 bases at V and 11 bases at J, with 18 bases between. The CDR3 spans 13 residues. The CDR3 DNA reads TGTGCCAGCAGTACCGGGACTCCCTTTGAGCAGTACTTC. Protein sequence: CASSTGTPFEQYF.

The chain recombines TRBV6-2 or TRBV6-3 with TRBJ2-1, with D perhaps TRBD1 or TRBD2 (5 bases each). Germline V gives CDR1 MNHEY, CDR2 SVGEGT. The V end was cut by 6 bases, the J end by 0 bases, with 12 bases between. CDR3 length equals 15 residues. The CDR3 region is CASRTGPFSYNEQFF. In DNA, the CDR3 is TGTGCCAGCAGGACGGGGCCTTTCTCCTACAATGAGCAGTTCTTC.

This clonotype occurred a few times. The chain employs TRBV6-1 and TRBJ2-5; 7 bases are shared with TRBD1. CDR3 size: 16 residues. V shed 2 bases and J 1 base; nucleotides not matched to a gene: 7. Germline V gene sequence: CDR1 MNHNS, CDR2 SASEGT. The CDR3 reads CASSEYAAGGQETQYF. The DNA for the CDR3 is TGTGCCAGCAGTGAATACGCGGCAGGGGGCCAAGAGACCCAGTACTTC.

The chain couples TRBV13 to TRBJ2-7; D may be TRBD2 (6 bases). Germline V CDR1 and CDR2: PRHDT, FYEKMQ (reference sequence). Trimming left V 5 bases short and J 0 bases short, with 17 bases between. CDR3 length: 16 residues. The CDR3 DNA is TGTGCCAGCAGCCCCGACGCGCGGGGCCTCTCCTACGAGCAGTACTTC. Residues: CASSPDARGLSYEQYF.